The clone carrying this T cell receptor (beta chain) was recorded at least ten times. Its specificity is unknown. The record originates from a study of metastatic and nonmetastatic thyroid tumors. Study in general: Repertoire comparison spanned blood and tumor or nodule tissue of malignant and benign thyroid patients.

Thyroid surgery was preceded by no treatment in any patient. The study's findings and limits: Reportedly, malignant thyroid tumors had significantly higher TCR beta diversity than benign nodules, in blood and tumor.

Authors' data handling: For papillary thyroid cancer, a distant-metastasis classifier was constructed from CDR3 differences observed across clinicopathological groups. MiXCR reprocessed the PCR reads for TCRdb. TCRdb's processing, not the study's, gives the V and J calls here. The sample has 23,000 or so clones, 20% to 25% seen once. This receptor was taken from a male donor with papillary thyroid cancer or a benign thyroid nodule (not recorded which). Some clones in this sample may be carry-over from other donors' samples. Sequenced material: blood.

CDR3 nucleotides: TGTGCCAGTGGGACGGGCCTCGGGGACTATGGCTACACCTTC. This gives the protein CASGTGLGDYGYTF. The chain joins TRBV28 to TRBJ1-2; weak D call: TRBD1 (5 bases). Germline values: CDR1 MDHEN, CDR2 SYDVKM. Trimming stripped 9 bases from V and 3 bases from J, with 17 bases between. This CDR3 contains 14 residues.